A selection of T cell receptor beta chains follows, all from one sample in a study of blood T cell repertoires in COVID-19. The assay was immunoSEQ multiplex PCR, and TCRdb's table has in-frame clones only and misses some. The sample has roughly 80,000 clones; 88% are singletons. The source material was peripheral blood. These receptors were collected from a human donor in a cohort sampled during active COVID-19. CDR3s include the opening cysteine and the closing phenylalanine or tryptophan. The D gene is left open where the match is weak. For some rows the clone size is stated as once, few or many, or as a class when expanded; others skip it.

CDR3,DNA,D,J,size,V
CAISDYQANFYGYTF,TGTGCCATCAGTGATTATCAGGCGAACTTTTATGGCTACACCTTC,.,TRBJ1-2,.,TRBV10-3
CAWSISGRSNTQYF,TGTGCCTGGAGCATTAGCGGGAGATCTAATACGCAGTATTTT,TRBD2,TRBJ2-3,.,TRBV30
CASSAQGANGYTF,TGTGCCAGCAGTGCACAGGGGGCTAATGGCTACACCTTC,TRBD1,TRBJ1-2,.,TRBV2
CASSLVFSGKDYEQYF,TGTGCCAGCAGCTTGGTCTTTAGCGGGAAAGACTACGAGCAGTACTTC,TRBD2,TRBJ2-7,.,TRBV5-6
CASGGSDTQYF,TGTGCCAGCGGGGGGTCTGATACGCAGTATTTT,.,TRBJ2-3,.,TRBV18
CASGLAMGQGVVLWTEAFF,TGTGCTAGTGGTTTGGCGATGGGACAGGGGGTAGTCTTGTGGACTGAAGCTTTCTTT,TRBD1,TRBJ1-1,.,TRBV12-5
CAWKEGASTNEKLFF,TGTGCCTGGAAGGAGGGGGCTTCAACTAATGAAAAACTGTTTTTT,TRBD1,TRBJ1-4,.,TRBV30
CASSTNQAHDGYTF,TGTGCCAGCAGCACCAACCAGGCCCATGATGGCTACACCTTC,.,TRBJ1-2,.,TRBV7-9
CAWNPMADGNYGYTF,TGTGCCTGGAATCCGATGGCGGATGGGAACTATGGCTACACCTTC,.,TRBJ1-2,.,TRBV30
CASSSAWTGIEKLFF,TGTGCCAGTAGTTCAGCCTGGACAGGGATCGAAAAACTGTTTTTT,TRBD1,TRBJ1-4,.,TRBV19
CASSFLAEGGGELFF,TGTGCCAGCAGTTTCCTAGCGGAGGGGGGCGGGGAGCTGTTTTTT,.,TRBJ2-2,.,TRBV27
CASSYSRETDTQYF,TGTGCCAGCAGTTACTCCCGGGAAACAGATACGCAGTATTTT,.,TRBJ2-3,.,TRBV6-5
CASRELEIAGELFF,TGTGCCAGCAGGGAGTTGGAGATTGCCGGGGAGCTGTTTTTT,.,TRBJ2-2,once,TRBV7-9
CASSSGHEQYF,TGTGCCAGCAGCTCAGGCCACGAGCAGTACTTC,.,TRBJ2-7,.,TRBV7-6
CASSTGGPNTEAFF,TGTGCCAGCAGTACAGGGGGCCCGAACACTGAAGCTTTCTTT,TRBD1,TRBJ1-1,.,TRBV28
CASSFGLAGGPSYNEQFF,TGTGCCAGCAGTTTTGGACTAGCGGGGGGGCCCTCCTACAATGAGCAGTTCTTC,TRBD2,TRBJ2-1,.,TRBV27
CASSRDSSSSGANVLTF,TGTGCCAGCAGTAGGGACAGCTCCAGCTCTGGGGCCAACGTCCTGACTTTC,TRBD1,TRBJ2-6,.,TRBV2
CASSRQGPSGANVLTF,TGTGCCAGCAGTCGACAGGGGCCCTCTGGGGCCAACGTCCTGACTTTC,TRBD1,TRBJ2-6,.,TRBV6-6